The sequence of this T cell receptor beta chain was determined in a study of T cell changes during pregnancy in multiple sclerosis. Clones were read by immunoSEQ multiplex PCR, and TCRdb kept only the in-frame ones, dropping some. Counted here are 100,000 or so clones, about 93% occurring once; the ten biggest clones make up around 1.8%. Germline CDR1 ENHRY, CDR2 SYGVKD. J lost 1 base, V lost 3 bases, and 3 bases had no gene match. This CDR3 has 14 amino acids. This sequence joins TRBV10-3 and TRBJ2-7; the match to TRBD1 covers 7 bases. The sequences come from peripheral blood, collected after pregnancy. The sequence was collected from a female donor in good health, enrolled as a control in a pregnancy study. The CDR3 sequence: CAISDPGQSYEQYF. The CDR3 region has the DNA TGTGCCATCAGTGACCCGGGACAGTCCTACGAGCAGTACTTC.